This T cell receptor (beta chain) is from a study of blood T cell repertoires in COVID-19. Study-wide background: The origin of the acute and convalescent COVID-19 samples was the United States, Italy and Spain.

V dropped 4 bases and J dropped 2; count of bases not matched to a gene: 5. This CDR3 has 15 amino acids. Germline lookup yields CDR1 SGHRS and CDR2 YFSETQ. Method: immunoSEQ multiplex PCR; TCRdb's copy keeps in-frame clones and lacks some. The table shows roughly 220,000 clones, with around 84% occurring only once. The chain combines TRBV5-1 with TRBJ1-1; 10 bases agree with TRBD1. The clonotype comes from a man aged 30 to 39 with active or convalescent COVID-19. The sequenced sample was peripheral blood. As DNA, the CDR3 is TGCGCCAGCAGCCCCGGGACAGGGGCCAACACTGAAGCTTTCTTT. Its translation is CASSPGTGANTEAFF.